The rows below give T cell receptor beta chains drawn from one sample of a study of cytomegalovirus exposure and HLA in healthy donors. Sequencing used immunoSEQ multiplex PCR; TCRdb keeps in-frame clones, though not all of them. The sample contains about 62,000 clones, more than 70% of which appear only once. Sequenced material: PBMCs. The receptors stem from a woman in her twenties or thirties in good health and CMV-seronegative. Both conserved end residues are part of each CDR3. A clone size is listed for some rows: how often the clone was seen (once, few, many), or a class if it is expanded.

V gene: TRBV19; J gene: TRBJ1-1; CDR3 length: 13; clone size: -; CDR3 protein: CASSIDVNTEAFF
V gene: TRBV4-2; J gene: TRBJ2-5; CDR3 length: 17; clone size: -; CDR3 protein: CASRRSGGTGPQETQYF
V gene: TRBV10-3; J gene: TRBJ2-1; CDR3 length: 17; clone size: -; CDR3 protein: CAIKASGVEGSYNEQFF
V gene: TRBV19; J gene: TRBJ2-1; CDR3 length: 13; clone size: -; CDR3 protein: CAAGSGPNNEQFF
V gene: TRBV11-3; J gene: TRBJ2-1; CDR3 length: 18; clone size: -; CDR3 protein: CASSLDFPAGGSYNEQFF
V gene: TRBV25-1; J gene: TRBJ2-5; CDR3 length: 16; clone size: -; CDR3 protein: CASSEWGLAQTETQYF
V gene: TRBV12-5; J gene: TRBJ2-1; CDR3 length: 17; clone size: -; CDR3 protein: CASGLPNPIYPGNEQFF
V gene: TRBV4-3; J gene: TRBJ1-1; CDR3 length: 15; clone size: few; CDR3 protein: CASRNRAGLGTEAFF
V gene: TRBV6-5; J gene: TRBJ2-3; CDR3 length: 13; clone size: -; CDR3 protein: CASSYGSFDTQYF
V gene: TRBV19; J gene: TRBJ1-2; CDR3 length: 12; clone size: once; CDR3 protein: CASTSSGGVYTF
V gene: TRBV28; J gene: TRBJ1-2; CDR3 length: 15; clone size: -; CDR3 protein: CASRPLRQLNYGYTF
V gene: TRBV2; J gene: TRBJ2-1; CDR3 length: 15; clone size: -; CDR3 protein: CASSLRGEGTNEQFF
V gene: TRBV27; J gene: TRBJ1-3; CDR3 length: 16; clone size: -; CDR3 protein: CASSSTGVHSGNTIYF
V gene: TRBV11-2; J gene: TRBJ1-1; CDR3 length: 13; clone size: -; CDR3 protein: CASSLGLETEAFF
V gene: TRBV19; J gene: TRBJ2-3; CDR3 length: 14; clone size: -; CDR3 protein: CASRQREITDTQYF
V gene: TRBV5-1; J gene: TRBJ2-1; CDR3 length: 14; clone size: -; CDR3 protein: CASSLQAGNNEQFF
V gene: TRBV19; J gene: TRBJ2-2; CDR3 length: 16; clone size: -; CDR3 protein: CASTRGSYPTAGELFF
V gene: TRBV14; J gene: TRBJ2-1; CDR3 length: 14; clone size: -; CDR3 protein: CASSQADRGKEQFF
V gene: TRBV7-3; J gene: TRBJ2-6; CDR3 length: 17; clone size: few; CDR3 protein: CASSLTLAGAGANVLTF
V gene: TRBV27; J gene: TRBJ2-7; CDR3 length: 15; clone size: -; CDR3 protein: CASSLPRQGFYEQYF
V gene: TRBV4-3; J gene: TRBJ1-3; CDR3 length: 17; clone size: -; CDR3 protein: CASSQRNQVFSGNTIYF
V gene: TRBV7-8; J gene: TRBJ2-5; CDR3 length: 14; clone size: few; CDR3 protein: CASSLGRQQETQYF
V gene: TRBV19; J gene: TRBJ1-1; CDR3 length: 14; clone size: -; CDR3 protein: CASSATGKNTEAFF
V gene: TRBV6-6; J gene: TRBJ2-5; CDR3 length: 16; clone size: -; CDR3 protein: CASSYASGSIQETQYF
V gene: TRBV13; J gene: TRBJ1-3; CDR3 length: 17; clone size: -; CDR3 protein: CASSSALTGTSGNTIYF
V gene: TRBV15; J gene: TRBJ1-2; CDR3 length: 15; clone size: -; CDR3 protein: CATSRGQEGVSRYTF
V gene: TRBV4-3; J gene: TRBJ2-5; CDR3 length: 15; clone size: -; CDR3 protein: CASSQESAGVETQYF
V gene: TRBV4-2; J gene: TRBJ2-3; CDR3 length: 17; clone size: few; CDR3 protein: CASSQRGQGHSTDTQYF
V gene: TRBV27; J gene: TRBJ2-1; CDR3 length: 15; clone size: -; CDR3 protein: CASSLLPLVGNEQFF
V gene: TRBV7-2; J gene: TRBJ2-1; CDR3 length: 14; clone size: -; CDR3 protein: CASSLGPSGNEQFF
V gene: TRBV30; J gene: TRBJ1-5; CDR3 length: 13; clone size: -; CDR3 protein: CAWSFSPRQPQHF
V gene: TRBV4-3; J gene: TRBJ1-2; CDR3 length: 14; clone size: -; CDR3 protein: CASSQDRGGYGYTF
V gene: TRBV29-1; J gene: TRBJ1-1; CDR3 length: 11; clone size: -; CDR3 protein: CSVGQNTEAFF
V gene: TRBV7-2; J gene: -; CDR3 length: 12; clone size: -; CDR3 protein: CASSQASYEQYF
V gene: TRBV7-2; J gene: TRBJ1-1; CDR3 length: 15; clone size: few; CDR3 protein: CASSLMGRLNTEAFF
V gene: TRBV7-7; J gene: TRBJ2-1; CDR3 length: 15; clone size: -; CDR3 protein: CASSLRTGAPYEQFF
V gene: TRBV5-4; J gene: TRBJ2-3; CDR3 length: 16; clone size: -; CDR3 protein: CASSLMSGRITDTQYF
V gene: TRBV28; J gene: TRBJ2-7; CDR3 length: 14; clone size: -; CDR3 protein: CASSLLSGSYEQYF
V gene: TRBV19; J gene: TRBJ1-1; CDR3 length: 14; clone size: -; CDR3 protein: CASMLDRQNTEAFF
V gene: TRBV11-2; J gene: TRBJ1-1; CDR3 length: 13; clone size: -; CDR3 protein: CASSPPMNTEAFF
V gene: TRBV7-9; J gene: TRBJ2-1; CDR3 length: 16; clone size: -; CDR3 protein: CASSFSILDGGNEQFF
V gene: TRBV6-5; J gene: TRBJ2-7; CDR3 length: 12; clone size: -; CDR3 protein: CAAGTGTCEQYF
V gene: TRBV7-9; J gene: TRBJ1-1; CDR3 length: 13; clone size: -; CDR3 protein: CASSPSNSRGAFF